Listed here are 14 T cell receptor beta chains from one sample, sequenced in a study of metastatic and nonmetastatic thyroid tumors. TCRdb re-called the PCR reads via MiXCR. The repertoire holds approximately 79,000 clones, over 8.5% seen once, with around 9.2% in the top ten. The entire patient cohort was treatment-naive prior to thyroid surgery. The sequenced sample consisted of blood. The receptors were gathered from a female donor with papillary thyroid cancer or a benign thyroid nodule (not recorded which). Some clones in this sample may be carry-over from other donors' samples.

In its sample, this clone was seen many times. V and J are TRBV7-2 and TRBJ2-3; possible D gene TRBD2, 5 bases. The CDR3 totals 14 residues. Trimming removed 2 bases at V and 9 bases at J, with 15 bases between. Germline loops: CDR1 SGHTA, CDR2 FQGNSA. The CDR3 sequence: CASSLRRDAGTQYF. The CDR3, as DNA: TGTGCCAGCAGCTTACGGCGCGACGCGGGCACGCAGTATTTT.

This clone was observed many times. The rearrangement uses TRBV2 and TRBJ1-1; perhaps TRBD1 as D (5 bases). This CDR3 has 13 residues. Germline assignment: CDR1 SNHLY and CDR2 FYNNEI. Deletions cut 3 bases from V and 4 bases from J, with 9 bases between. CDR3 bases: TGTGCCAGCAGTGACACGGGGCTCACTGAAGCTTTCTTT. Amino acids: CASSDTGLTEAFF.

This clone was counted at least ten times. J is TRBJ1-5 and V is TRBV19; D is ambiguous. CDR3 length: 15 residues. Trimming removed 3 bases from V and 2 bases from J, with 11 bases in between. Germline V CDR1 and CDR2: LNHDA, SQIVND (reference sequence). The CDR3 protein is CASSIWGKGNQPQHF. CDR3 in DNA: TGTGCCAGTAGTATTTGGGGAAAAGGCAATCAGCCCCAGCATTTT.

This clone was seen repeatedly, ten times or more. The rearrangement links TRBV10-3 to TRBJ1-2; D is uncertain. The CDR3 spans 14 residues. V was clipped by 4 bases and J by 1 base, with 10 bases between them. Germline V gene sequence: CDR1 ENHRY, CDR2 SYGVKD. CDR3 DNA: TGTGCCATCAGTGTTACTCCGTTTAACTATGGCTACACCTTC. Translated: CAISVTPFNYGYTF.

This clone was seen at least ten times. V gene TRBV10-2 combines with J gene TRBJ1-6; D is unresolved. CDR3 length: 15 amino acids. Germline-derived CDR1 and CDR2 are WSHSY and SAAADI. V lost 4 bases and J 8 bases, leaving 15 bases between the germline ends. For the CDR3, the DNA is TGCGCCAGCAGTGCCCGCTTGGGAGGTGATTCACCCCTCCACTTT. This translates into CASSARLGGDSPLHF.

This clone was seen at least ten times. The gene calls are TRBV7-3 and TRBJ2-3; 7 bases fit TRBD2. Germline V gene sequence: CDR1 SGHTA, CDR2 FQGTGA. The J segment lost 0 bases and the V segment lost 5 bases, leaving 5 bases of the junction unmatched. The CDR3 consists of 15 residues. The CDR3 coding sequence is TGTGCCAGCAGCCTGGGAGGGGACAGCACAGATACGCAGTATTTT. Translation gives CASSLGGDSTDTQYF.

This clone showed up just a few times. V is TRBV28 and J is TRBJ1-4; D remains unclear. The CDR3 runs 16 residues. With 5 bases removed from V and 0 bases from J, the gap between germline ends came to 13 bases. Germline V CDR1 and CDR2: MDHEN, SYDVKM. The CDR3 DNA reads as TGTGCCAGCAGTCCCGGGAGGACGGCAACTAATGAAAAACTGTTTTTT. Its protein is CASSPGRTATNEKLFF.

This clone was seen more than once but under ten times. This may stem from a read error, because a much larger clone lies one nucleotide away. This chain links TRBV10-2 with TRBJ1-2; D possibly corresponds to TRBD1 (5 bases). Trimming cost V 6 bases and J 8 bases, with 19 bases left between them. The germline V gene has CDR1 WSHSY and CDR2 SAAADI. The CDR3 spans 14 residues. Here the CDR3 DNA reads TGCGCCAGCAGCCATGCGGACACTGCGGGAGGCTACACCTTC. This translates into CASSHADTAGGYTF.

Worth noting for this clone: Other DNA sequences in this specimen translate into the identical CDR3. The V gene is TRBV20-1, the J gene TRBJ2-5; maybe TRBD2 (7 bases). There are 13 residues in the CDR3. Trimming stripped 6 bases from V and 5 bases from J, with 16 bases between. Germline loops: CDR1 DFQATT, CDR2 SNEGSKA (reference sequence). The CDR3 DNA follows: TGCAGTGCCTCAAGGGGGGGGCGTGAGACCCAGTACTTC. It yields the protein CSASRGGRETQYF.

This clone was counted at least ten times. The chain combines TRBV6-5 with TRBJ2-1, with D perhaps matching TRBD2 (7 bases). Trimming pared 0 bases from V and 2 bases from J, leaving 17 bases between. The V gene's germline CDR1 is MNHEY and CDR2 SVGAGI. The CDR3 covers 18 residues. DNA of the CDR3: TGTGCCAGCAGTTACTCGGATGGGGGGGCCTTGGCCTACAATGAGCAGTTCTTC. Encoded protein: CASSYSDGGALAYNEQFF.

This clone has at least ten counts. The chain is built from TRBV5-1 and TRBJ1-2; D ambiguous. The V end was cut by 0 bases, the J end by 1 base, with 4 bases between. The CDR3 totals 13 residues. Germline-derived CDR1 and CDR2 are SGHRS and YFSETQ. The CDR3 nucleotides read TGCGCCAGCAGCTTGGGGCGTAACTATGGCTACACCTTC. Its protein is CASSLGRNYGYTF.

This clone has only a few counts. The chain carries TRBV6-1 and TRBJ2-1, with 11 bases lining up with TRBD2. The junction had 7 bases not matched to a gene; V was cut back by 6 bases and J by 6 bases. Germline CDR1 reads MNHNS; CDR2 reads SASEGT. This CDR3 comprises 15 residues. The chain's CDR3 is CASSHSGGVGNEQFF. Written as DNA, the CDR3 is TGTGCCAGCAGCCATAGCGGGGGGGTAGGCAATGAGCAGTTCTTC.

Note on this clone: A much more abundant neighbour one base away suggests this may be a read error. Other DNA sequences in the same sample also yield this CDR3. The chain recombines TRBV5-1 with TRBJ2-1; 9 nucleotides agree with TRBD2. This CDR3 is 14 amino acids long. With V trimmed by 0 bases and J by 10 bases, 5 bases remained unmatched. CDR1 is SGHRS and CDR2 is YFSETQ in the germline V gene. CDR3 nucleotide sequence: TGCGCCAGCAGCTTGGTTTTAGCGGGGGACGAGCAGTTCTTC. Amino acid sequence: CASSLVLAGDEQFF.

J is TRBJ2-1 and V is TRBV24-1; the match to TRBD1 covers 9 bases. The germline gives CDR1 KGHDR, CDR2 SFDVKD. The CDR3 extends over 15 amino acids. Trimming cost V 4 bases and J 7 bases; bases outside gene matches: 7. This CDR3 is CATSDARDRANEQFF. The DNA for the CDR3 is TGTGCCACCAGTGACGCCCGGGACAGGGCAAATGAGCAGTTCTTC.